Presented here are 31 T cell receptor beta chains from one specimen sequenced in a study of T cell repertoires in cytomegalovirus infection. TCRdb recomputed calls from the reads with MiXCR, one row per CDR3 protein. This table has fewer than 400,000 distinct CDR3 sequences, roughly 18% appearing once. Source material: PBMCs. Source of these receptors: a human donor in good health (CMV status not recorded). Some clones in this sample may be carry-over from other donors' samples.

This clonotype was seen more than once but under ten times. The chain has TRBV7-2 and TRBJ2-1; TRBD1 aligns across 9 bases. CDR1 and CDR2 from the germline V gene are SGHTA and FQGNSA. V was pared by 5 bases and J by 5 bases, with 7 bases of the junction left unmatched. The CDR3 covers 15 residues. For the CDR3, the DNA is TGTGCCAGCAGCCGAGGGACAGGGTACCACAATGAGCAGTTCTTC. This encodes CASSRGTGYHNEQFF.

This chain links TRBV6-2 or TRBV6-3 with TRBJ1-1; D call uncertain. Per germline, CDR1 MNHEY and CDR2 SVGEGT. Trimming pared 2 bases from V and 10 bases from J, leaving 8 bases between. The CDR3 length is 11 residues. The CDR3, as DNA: TGTGCCAGCAGTTACCCCTCTGGAGCTTTCTTT. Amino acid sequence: CASSYPSGAFF.

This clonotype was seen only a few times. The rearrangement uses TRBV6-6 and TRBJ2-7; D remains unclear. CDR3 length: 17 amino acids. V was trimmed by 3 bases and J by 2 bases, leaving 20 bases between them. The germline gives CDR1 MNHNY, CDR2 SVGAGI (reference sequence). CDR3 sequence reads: CASSYRALAADPYEQYF. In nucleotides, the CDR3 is TGTGCCAGCAGTTATCGAGCTCTCGCGGCCGACCCCTACGAGCAGTACTTC.

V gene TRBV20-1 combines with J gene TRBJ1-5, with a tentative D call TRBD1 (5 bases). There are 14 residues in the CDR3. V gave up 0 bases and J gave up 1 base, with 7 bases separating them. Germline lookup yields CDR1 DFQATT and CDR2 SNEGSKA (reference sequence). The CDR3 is CSARESGSNQPQHF. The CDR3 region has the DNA TGCAGTGCTAGAGAGTCAGGGAGCAATCAGCCCCAGCATTTT.

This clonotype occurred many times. The CDR3 region is CASAPRQSEQFF. CDR3 coding DNA: TGTGCCAGCGCCCCACGCCAATCTGAGCAGTTCTTC. The J gene is TRBJ2-1, the V gene TRBV6-2 or TRBV6-3; D gene uncertain. V was shortened by 8 bases and J by 9 bases, with 14 bases between the two germline ends. CDR1 and CDR2 from the germline V gene are MNHEY and SVGEGT. CDR3 length: 12 residues.

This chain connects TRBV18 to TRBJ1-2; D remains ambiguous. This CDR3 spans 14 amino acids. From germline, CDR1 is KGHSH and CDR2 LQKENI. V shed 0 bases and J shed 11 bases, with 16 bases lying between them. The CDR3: CASSPPARKVGYTF. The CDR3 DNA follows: TGTGCCAGCTCACCACCGGCCAGGAAAGTTGGGTACACCTTC.

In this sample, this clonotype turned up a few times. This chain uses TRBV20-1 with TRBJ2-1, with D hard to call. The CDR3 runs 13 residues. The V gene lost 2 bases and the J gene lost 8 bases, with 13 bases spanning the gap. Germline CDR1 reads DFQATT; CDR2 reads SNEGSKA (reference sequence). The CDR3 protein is CSARWALIDEQFF. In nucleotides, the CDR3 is TGCAGTGCTAGATGGGCCCTGATTGATGAGCAGTTCTTC.

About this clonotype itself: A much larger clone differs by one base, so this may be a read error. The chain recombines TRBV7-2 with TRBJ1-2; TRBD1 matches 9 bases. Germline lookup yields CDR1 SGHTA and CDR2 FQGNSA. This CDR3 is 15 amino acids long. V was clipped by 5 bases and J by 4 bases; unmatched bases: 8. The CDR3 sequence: CASSQRQGDIYGYTF. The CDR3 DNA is TGTGCCAGCAGCCAAAGACAGGGGGACATCTATGGCTACACCTTC.

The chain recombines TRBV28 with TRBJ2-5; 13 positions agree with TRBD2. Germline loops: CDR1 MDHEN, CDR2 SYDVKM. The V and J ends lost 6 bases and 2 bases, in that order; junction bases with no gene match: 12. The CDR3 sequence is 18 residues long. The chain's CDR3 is CASSPPHLLAGGQETQYF. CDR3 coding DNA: TGTGCCAGCAGCCCACCCCACTTACTAGCGGGGGGGCAAGAGACCCAGTACTTC. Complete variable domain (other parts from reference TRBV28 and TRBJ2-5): DVKVTQSSRYLVKRTGEKVFLECVQDMDHENMFWYRQDPGLGLRLIYFSYDVKMKEKGDIPEGYSVSREKKERFSLILESASTNQTSMYLCASSPPHLLAGGQETQYFGPGTRLLVL.

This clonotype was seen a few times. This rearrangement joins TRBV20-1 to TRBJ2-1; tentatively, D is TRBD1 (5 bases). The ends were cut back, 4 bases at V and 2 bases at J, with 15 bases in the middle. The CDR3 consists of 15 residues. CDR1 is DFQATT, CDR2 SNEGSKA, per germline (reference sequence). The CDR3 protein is CSAKRTPRAYNEQFF. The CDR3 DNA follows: TGCAGTGCTAAGAGGACGCCCAGGGCCTACAATGAGCAGTTCTTC.

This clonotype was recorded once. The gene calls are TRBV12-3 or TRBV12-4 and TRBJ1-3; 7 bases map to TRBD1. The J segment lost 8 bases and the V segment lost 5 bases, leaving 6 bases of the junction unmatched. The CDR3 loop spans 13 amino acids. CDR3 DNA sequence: TGTGCCAGCAGTCCAGGGGGTAGATACACCATATATTTT. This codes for CASSPGGRYTIYF.

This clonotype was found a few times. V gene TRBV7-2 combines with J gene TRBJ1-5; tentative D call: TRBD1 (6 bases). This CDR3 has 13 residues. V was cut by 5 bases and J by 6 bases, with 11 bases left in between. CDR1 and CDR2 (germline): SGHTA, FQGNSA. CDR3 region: CASSEQGSQPQHF. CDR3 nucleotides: TGTGCCAGCAGCGAACAGGGAAGTCAGCCCCAGCATTTT.

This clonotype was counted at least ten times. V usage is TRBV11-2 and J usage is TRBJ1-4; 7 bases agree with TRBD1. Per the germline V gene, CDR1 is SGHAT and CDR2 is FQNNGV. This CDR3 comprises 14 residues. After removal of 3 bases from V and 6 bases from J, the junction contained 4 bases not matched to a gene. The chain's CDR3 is CASSFTGADEKLFF. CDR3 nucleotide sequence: TGTGCCAGCAGCTTTACAGGGGCGGATGAAAAACTGTTTTTT.

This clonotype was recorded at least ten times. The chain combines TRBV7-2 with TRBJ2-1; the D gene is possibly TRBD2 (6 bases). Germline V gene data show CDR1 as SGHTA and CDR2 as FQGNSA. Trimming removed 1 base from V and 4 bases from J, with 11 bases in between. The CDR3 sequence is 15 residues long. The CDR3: CASSLESGPYNEQFF. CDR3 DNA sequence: TGTGCCAGCAGCTTAGAGAGCGGGCCATACAATGAGCAGTTCTTC.

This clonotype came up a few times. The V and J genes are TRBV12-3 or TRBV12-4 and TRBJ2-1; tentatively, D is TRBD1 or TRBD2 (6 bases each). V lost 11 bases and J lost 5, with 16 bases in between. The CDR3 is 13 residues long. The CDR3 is CAETRGGNNEQFF. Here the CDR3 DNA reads TGTGCCGAGACTAGAGGGGGAAACAATGAGCAGTTCTTC.

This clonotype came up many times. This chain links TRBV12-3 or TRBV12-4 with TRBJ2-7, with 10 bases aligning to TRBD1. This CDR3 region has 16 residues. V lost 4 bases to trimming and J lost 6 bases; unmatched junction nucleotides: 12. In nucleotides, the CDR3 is TGTGCCAGCAGTTGGGACAGGGGAGTCGGGGAGAGCGAGCAGTACTTC. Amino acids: CASSWDRGVGESEQYF.

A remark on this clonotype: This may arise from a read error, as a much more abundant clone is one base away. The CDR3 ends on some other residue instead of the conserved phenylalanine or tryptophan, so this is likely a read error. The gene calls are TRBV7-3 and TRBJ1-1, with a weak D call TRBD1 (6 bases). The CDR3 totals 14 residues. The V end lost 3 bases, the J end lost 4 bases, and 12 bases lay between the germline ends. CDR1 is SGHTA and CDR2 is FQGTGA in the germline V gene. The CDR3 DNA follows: TGTGCCAGCAGCTTCGGACAGCTGGGCACTGAAGCTTTCCTT. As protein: CASSFGQLGTEAFL.

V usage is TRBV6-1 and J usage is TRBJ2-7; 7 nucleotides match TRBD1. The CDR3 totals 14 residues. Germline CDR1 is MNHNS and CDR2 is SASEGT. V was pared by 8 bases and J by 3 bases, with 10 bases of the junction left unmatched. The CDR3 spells CASPSPTGNYEQYF. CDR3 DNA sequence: TGTGCCAGCCCATCACCGACAGGGAACTACGAGCAGTACTTC.

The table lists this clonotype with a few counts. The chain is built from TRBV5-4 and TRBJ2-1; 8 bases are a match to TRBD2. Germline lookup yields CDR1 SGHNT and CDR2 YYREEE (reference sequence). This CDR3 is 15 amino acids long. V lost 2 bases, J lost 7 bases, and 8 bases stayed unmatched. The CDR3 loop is CASSLRSGRVNEQFF. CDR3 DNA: TGTGCCAGCAGCTTAAGAAGCGGGAGAGTTAATGAGCAGTTCTTC.

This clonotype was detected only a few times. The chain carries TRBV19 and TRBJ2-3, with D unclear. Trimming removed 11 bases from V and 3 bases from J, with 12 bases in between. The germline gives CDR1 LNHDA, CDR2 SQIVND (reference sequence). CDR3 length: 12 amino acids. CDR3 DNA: TGTGCCTCAGCCGGATGGACAGATACGCAGTATTTT. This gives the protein CASAGWTDTQYF.

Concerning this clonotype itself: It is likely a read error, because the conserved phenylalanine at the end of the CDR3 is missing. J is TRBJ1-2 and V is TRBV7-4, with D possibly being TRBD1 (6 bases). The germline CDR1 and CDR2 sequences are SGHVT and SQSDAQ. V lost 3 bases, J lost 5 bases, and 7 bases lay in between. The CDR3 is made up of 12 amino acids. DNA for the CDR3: TGTGCCAGCAGCTTCGGACAGTATGGCTACACCTAC. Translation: CASSFGQYGYTY.

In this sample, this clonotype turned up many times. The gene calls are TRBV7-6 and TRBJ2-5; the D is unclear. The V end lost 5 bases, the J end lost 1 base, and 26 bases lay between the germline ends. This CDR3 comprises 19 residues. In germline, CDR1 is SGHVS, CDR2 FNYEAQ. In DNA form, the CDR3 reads TGTGCCAGCAGCCTAACCCTCCGAGGTTCCGGTAGGATCCAAGAGACCCAGTACTTC. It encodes CASSLTLRGSGRIQETQYF.

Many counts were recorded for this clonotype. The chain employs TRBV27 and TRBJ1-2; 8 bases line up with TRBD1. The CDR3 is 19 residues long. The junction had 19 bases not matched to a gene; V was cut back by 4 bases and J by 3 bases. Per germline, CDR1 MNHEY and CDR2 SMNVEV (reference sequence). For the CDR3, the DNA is TGTGCCAGCAGTTACTCCTCGTCATTAAGGGACAGGCCTTACTATGGCTACACCTTC. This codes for CASSYSSSLRDRPYYGYTF.

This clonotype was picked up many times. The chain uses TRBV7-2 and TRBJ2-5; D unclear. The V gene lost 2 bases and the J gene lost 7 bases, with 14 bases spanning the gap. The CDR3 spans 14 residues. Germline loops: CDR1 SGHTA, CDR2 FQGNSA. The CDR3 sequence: CASSLLMGRATQYF. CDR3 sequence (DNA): TGTGCCAGCAGCTTACTTATGGGCCGGGCGACCCAGTACTTC.

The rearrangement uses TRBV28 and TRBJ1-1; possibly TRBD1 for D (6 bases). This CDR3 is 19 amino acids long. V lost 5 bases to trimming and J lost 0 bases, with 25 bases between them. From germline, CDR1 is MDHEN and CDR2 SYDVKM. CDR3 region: CASSNIPRTAKRMNTEAFF. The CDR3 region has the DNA TGTGCCAGCAGTAACATCCCGAGGACAGCTAAGAGAATGAACACTGAAGCTTTCTTT.

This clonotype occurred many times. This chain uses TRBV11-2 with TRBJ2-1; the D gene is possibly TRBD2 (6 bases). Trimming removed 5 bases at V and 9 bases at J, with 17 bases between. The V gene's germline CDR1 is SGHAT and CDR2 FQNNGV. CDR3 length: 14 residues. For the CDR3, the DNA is TGTGCCAGCAGCCCCGGGAGATCGGTGGGTGAGCAGTTCTTC. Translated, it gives CASSPGRSVGEQFF.

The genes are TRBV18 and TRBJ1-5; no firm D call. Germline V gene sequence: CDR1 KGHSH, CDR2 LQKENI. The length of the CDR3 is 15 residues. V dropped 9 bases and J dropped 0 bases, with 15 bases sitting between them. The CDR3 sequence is CASSRGPGSNQPQHF. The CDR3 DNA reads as TGTGCCAGTTCGCGAGGGCCCGGTAGCAATCAGCCCCAGCATTTT.

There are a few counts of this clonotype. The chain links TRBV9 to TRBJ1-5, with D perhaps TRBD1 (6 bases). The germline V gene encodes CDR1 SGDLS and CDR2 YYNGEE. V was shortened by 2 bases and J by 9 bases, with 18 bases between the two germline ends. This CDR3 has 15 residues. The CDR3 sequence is CASSVGKSRRGPQHF. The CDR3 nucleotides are TGTGCCAGCAGCGTGGGAAAGAGCCGCAGGGGGCCCCAGCATTTT.

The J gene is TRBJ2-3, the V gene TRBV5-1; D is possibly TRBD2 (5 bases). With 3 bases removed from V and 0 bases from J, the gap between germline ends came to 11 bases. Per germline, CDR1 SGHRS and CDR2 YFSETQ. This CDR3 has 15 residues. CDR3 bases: TGCGCCAGCAGCTGGGCTAGCCGAAGCACAGATACGCAGTATTTT. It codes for CASSWASRSTDTQYF.

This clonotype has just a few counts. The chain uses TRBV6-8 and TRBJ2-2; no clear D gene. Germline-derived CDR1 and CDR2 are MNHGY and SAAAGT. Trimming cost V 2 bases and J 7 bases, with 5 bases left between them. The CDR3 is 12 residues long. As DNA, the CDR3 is TGTGCCAGCAGTTACGTGGGCGGGGAGCTGTTTTTT. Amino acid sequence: CASSYVGGELFF.

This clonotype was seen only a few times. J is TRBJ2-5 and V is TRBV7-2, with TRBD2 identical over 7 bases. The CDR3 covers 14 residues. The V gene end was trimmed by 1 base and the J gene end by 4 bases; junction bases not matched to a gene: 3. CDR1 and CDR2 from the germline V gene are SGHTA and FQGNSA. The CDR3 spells CASSLVRLAETQYF. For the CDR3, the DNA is TGTGCCAGCAGCTTAGTCCGACTAGCAGAGACCCAGTACTTC.